The subject of this entry is one T cell receptor beta chain. It has no known antigen specificity. No qualities accompany the bases; no much larger clone lies one base away. The germline V gene (reference sequence) gives CDR1 as GTSNPN and CDR2 as SVGIG. For this chain, trimming is 4 bases at the V end and 1 base at the J end, and the number of junction bases without a gene match is 9. CDR3 length: 15 amino acids, cysteine to phenylalanine. CDR3 DNA only is kept here, 45 bases in frame from base 1. Collaborating institutions collected whole blood in K2EDTA tubes following their own protocols. For TCRbeta analysis, collaborator samples were shipped as frozen whole blood, as isolated PBMCs, or as DNA extracted from either sample type. TCRbeta CDR3 regions were amplified from genomic DNA using the immunoSEQ Assay, a bias-controlled multiplex PCR. From the authors' description of their analysis: The number of nucleated cells in each sample was estimated from the amplification of reference gene primers within the assay. To quantify the absolute abundance of each unique TCRbeta CDR3 rearrangement, sequence reads were collapsed and filtered. For each sample, productive Simpson clonality was calculated as the square root of Simpson's diversity index over productive rearrangements. Sourced from immuneACCESS, this table was stored by TCRdb with only in-frame sequences that have V and J called. A share of the clones is absent; for the studies checked, an unresolved V gene accounts for under half, and the remainder has no known explanation. D and trimming come from the DNA, and the V and J calls and clone size come from that table. A total of tens of thousands of clones appear in this sample, around nine tenths of them only once. The ten largest account for approximately 2.9% of the sample.

The source of the sample is a study of blood T cell repertoires in COVID-19 (dated by TCRdb to 2018 to 2020). Describing the broader study: Collaborator samples came from the United States, Italy and Spain and covered acute and convalescent phases of COVID-19. The material from the prospective study consisted of cDNA or gDNA derived from T cells, B-cell-depleted T cells, or PBMCs. The dataset comprised deeply sampled blood TCRbeta repertoires from subjects exposed to, actively infected with, or recovered from COVID-19. The repertoires were released in a freely available public database meant as a resource for research on the immune response to SARS-CoV-2. Samples were obtained from the ongoing ImmuneRACE study (first 160 participants) and from over 1,000 subjects provided by 6 global collaborators. The sample metadata nearly always contained a de-identified subject ID, COVID-19 status, age in years and sex. Where HLA class I and class II types were available, the types were taken from metadata supplied by the sample provider, not from assay-based typing. Results and caveats for the whole study, not just this receptor: Clinical and demographic metadata were provided uncurated, with the amount varying by source and participant.

The sample taken for sequencing was peripheral blood. The sequence came from a woman aged 80 or older with acute or convalescent COVID-19. In this chain, TRBV30 is recombined with TRBJ1-1, with 7 bases matching TRBD1. The nucleotide sequence reads as follows: TGTGCCTGGAACCCGACAGGGATGGGGAACACTGAAGCTTTCTTT. It codes for CAWNPTGMGNTEAFF.